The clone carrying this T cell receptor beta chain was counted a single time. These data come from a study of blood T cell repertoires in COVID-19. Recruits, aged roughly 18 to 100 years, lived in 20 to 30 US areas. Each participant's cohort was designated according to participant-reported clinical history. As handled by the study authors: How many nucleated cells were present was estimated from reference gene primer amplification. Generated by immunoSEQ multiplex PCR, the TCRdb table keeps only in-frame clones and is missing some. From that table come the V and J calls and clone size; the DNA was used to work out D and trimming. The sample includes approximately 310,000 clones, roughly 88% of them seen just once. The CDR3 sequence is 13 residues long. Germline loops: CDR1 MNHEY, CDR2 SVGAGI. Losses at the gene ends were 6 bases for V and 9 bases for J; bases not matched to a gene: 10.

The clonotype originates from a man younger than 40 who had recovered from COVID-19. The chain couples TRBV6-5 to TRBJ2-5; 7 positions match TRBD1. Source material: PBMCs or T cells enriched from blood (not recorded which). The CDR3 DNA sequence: TGTGCCAGCAGCCTCCGACAGGGTTGGGCCCAGTACTTC. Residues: CASSLRQGWAQYF.